A single sample gave rise to the 3 T cell receptor beta chains below, sequenced in a study of vaccination effects on CD4 cells after COVID-19. Their antigens are not known. Within the ViraFEST assay, antigen-specific CD4+ T cells underwent expansion with viral peptide pools prior to sequencing. Isolating CD4+ T cells followed about 11 days of culture. The healthy vaccine recipients, who had no prior SARS-CoV-2 infection, showed negative nucleocapsid antibodies. Only in-frame clones appear in the TCRdb table, and some are missing; sequencing was by immunoSEQ multiplex PCR. The top ten hold approximately 3.7% of the sample, which has about 71,000 clones, roughly 78% seen once. The sequencing here drew on CD4+ T cells from PBMCs cultured with HCoV-OC43 spike peptides, taken before COVID-19 vaccination. Noted subset: HCoV-OC43 spike overlapping peptide pool stimulation. These receptors were taken from a human donor who received a COVID-19 vaccine.

The chain couples TRBV18 to TRBJ2-3, with TRBD1 as a possible D gene (5 bases). The CDR3 totals 14 residues. The germline CDR1 and CDR2 sequences are KGHSH and LQKENI. V shed 5 bases and J shed 0 bases, with 9 bases lying between them. The CDR3 sequence is CASSKGFSTDTQYF. In nucleotides, the CDR3 is TGTGCCAGCTCAAAGGGGTTTAGCACAGATACGCAGTATTTT.

This chain uses TRBV18 with TRBJ1-5; TRBD1 might be the D (5 bases). V was cut by 3 bases and J by 3 bases, with 18 bases left in between. Germline V gene lookup returns CDR1 KGHSH and CDR2 LQKENI. CDR3 length: 17 amino acids. The DNA for the CDR3 is TGTGCCAGCTCACCCACACGGTCTGGAGGGGTCAATCAGCCCCAGCATTTT. Its protein is CASSPTRSGGVNQPQHF.

The V call is TRBV5-5, the J call TRBJ2-3; 15 bases are a match to TRBD2. This CDR3 spans 17 amino acids. Germline CDR1 is SGHKS and CDR2 is YYEKEE (reference sequence). Trimming cost V 0 bases and J 9 bases; bases outside gene matches: 8. This chain's CDR3 is CASSLGGTSGGPGTQYF. As DNA, the CDR3 is TGTGCCAGCAGCTTGGGAGGGACTAGCGGGGGGCCGGGGACGCAGTATTTT. Full variable domain (outside the CDR3, taken from reference TRBV5-5 and TRBJ2-3): DAGVTQSPTHLIKTRGQQVTLRCSPISGHKSVSWYQQVLGQGPQFIFQYYEKEERGRGNFPDRFSARQFPNYSSELNVNALLLGDSALYLCASSLGGTSGGPGTQYFGPGTRLTVL.